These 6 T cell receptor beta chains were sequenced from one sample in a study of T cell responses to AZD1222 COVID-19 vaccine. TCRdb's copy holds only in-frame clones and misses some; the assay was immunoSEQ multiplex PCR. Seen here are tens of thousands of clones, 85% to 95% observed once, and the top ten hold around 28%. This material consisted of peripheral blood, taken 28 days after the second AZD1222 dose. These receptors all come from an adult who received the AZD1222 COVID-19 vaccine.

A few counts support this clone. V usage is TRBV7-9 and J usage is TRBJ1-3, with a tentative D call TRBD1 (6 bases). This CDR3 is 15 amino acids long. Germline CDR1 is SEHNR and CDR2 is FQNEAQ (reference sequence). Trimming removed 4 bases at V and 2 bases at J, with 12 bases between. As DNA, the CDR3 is TGTGCCAGCAGCTCACAGGGCTCGACTGGAAACACCATATATTTT. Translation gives CASSSQGSTGNTIYF.

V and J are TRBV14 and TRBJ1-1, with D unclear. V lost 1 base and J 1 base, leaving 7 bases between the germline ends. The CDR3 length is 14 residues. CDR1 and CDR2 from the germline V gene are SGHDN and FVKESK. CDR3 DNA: TGTGCCAGCAGCCAAGGAAGGGCGAACACTGAAGCTTTCTTT. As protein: CASSQGRANTEAFF.

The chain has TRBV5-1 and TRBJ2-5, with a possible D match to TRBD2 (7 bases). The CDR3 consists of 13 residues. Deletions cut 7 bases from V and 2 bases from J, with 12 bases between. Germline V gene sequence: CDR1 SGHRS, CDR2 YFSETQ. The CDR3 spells CASSGGSQETQYF. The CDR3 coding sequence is TGCGCCAGCTCGGGGGGCTCACAAGAGACCCAGTACTTC.

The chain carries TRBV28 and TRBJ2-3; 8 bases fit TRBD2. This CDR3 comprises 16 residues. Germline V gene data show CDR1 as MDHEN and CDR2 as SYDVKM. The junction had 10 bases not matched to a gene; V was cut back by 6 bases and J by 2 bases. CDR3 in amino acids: CASREALAENTDTQYF. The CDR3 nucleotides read TGTGCCAGCAGGGAGGCACTAGCGGAAAACACAGATACGCAGTATTTT.

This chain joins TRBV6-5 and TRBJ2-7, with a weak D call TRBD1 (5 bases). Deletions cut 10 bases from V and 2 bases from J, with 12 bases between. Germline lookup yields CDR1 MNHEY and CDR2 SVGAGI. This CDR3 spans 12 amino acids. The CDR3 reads CATAGMAYEQYF. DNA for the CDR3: TGTGCCACGGCAGGGATGGCCTACGAGCAGTACTTC.

The CDR3 DNA reads as TGTGCCAGCAGCTTGGACGGGACTAGCGGGAGAGAGACCCAGTACTTC. Translation: CASSLDGTSGRETQYF. The chain is built from TRBV5-4 and TRBJ2-5; 14 bases agree with TRBD2. J gave up 4 bases and V 0 bases, and 2 bases lay outside the gene matches. The germline gives CDR1 SGHNT, CDR2 YYREEE (reference sequence). The CDR3 spans 16 residues.